Reported below is one TCR beta chain. The sample is drawn from a study of CD8 T cells in Susac syndrome. The CDR3 totals 14 residues. Trimming took 5 bases from V and 0 from J, leaving 8 bases between them. Random hexamers primed reverse transcription of roughly 0.5 to 1 ug RNA. TCRdb recomputed calls from the immunoSEQ multiplex PCR reads with MiXCR, one row per CDR3 protein. The repertoire holds about 250,000 distinct CDR3 sequences, with approximately 92% as singletons. This TCR came from a human donor with multiple sclerosis. This rearrangement joins TRBV12-3 or TRBV12-4 to TRBJ2-1; maybe TRBD2 (6 bases). Sequenced sample: CD4+ T cells from PBMCs. The DNA for the CDR3 is TGTGCCAGCAGTGGACTAAGCTCCTACAATGAGCAGTTCTTC. Translation gives CASSGLSSYNEQFF.